Sequencing of this T cell receptor beta chain was carried out in a study of human T cells and chemical hapten exposure (dated by TCRdb to the early 2020s). Regarding the complete study: For sensitization, 2% DPC in acetone was applied to a roughly 2 cm by roughly 2 cm area of upper inner arm skin. Weekly therapeutic DPC doses were additionally applied to the scalp of patients throughout the roughly 23-week study period. Patch tests used Finn chambers with 0.01% DPC on the upper back, scored after 6 days by International Contact Dermatitis Research Group standards. Alopecia areata with under or over 50% scalp involvement, alopecia totalis and alopecia universalis were represented in the patient cohort, which was mostly female. Libraries were pooled for sequencing, and per-sample TCR yields varied mainly because of small differences in library volumes within the pool. This study followed changes in the peripheral blood TCR repertoire in vivo during primary and secondary sensitization of alopecia patients to the hapten diphenylcyclopropenone (DPC). Blood was sampled from patients pre-sensitization (week 0) and at 2, 6 and about 24 weeks after DPC sensitization. Twenty-nine alopecia patients gave blood for TCR sequencing at one to four time points (pre-sensitization, 2, 6 and 24 weeks).

Receptor libraries were prepared by RACE. This sample was sequenced with a NextSeq 500. During library preparation, unique molecular identifiers were attached to individual cDNA molecules so that TCRs could be counted in a quantitative, reproducible way. Each blood RNA sample was used to sequence both TCR alpha and TCR beta chains. In the source study's methods: A median of approximately 96,000 TCRs per sample was observed, with a range of roughly 20,000 to 700,000. V, J and CDR3 annotation of the TCR reads was carried out using the Decombinator software suite. For the PS versus PT1 abundance plots, all samples were subsampled to the same number of TCRs (28,000). TCRs were defined as expanded if absent before sensitization and observed at least eight times at the 2-week time point. Through fastp at Q25 and MiXCR, TCRdb rebuilt clones from the public reads, retaining in-frame beta chains. A single entry per CDR3 protein holds the most common genes and DNA from its merged rows. The V and J calls follow TCRdb's processing rather than the paper's. This sample lists 350,000 to 400,000 distinct CDR3 sequences; approximately 5.1% were detected once. Of the sample, just over 2.5% is held by the ten largest clones.

The sample's time point, from its label and the paper: pre-sensitization, week 0. Reading the label with the study, this specimen's treatment or condition is: therapeutic diphenylcyclopropenone sensitization with weekly scalp DPC. Blood at each patch-test visit was drawn before the patch test was applied. Patients were eligible if aged 18 to 70, diagnosed with alopecia and judged suitable for DPC therapy, and pregnant patients were excluded. Total RNA was extracted from unfractionated whole blood collected in Tempus Blood RNA tubes. Study-wide findings and limitations: Patch test score correlated positively with the number of PT1 expanded TCRs, reaching significance at thresholds 8, 16 and 32 but not at 4. All patients had alopecia, a presumed autoimmune disease, so their immune response might differ from that of healthy individuals. Repeated subsampling changed both the strength of the expansion versus patch-test correlation and the threshold at which that correlation became significant. DPC sensitization did not change how many TCRs were above 1 in 1000 frequency, and no evidence was found of alterations in global repertoire structure. Expanded TCRs formed significantly more large CDR3 similarity clusters than pre-sensitization or healthy control sets, consistent with antigen-driven responses.

From its cysteine to its phenylalanine, the CDR3 spans 13 amino acids. The retained sequence is limited to the CDR3, 39 bases, with the frame set at the first base. V is reduced by 5 bases and J by 5 bases, leaving a spacing of 10 bases between them. This clonotype appeared many times. Its antigen is unknown. Base qualities are not at hand, and no much larger clone is one base apart. Sequenced here: whole blood, sampled in connection with sensitization to the hapten diphenylcyclopropenone (DPC). The TCR was taken from a woman aged 45-65 years with alopecia areata. Some clones in this sample may be carry-over from other donors' samples. The chain uses TRBV12-3 or TRBV12-4 and TRBJ2-1, with the D gene uncertain. Here is the DNA: TGTGCCAGCAGTATCCTTCGGGACAATGAGCAGTTCTTC. It translates to CASSILRDNEQFF.